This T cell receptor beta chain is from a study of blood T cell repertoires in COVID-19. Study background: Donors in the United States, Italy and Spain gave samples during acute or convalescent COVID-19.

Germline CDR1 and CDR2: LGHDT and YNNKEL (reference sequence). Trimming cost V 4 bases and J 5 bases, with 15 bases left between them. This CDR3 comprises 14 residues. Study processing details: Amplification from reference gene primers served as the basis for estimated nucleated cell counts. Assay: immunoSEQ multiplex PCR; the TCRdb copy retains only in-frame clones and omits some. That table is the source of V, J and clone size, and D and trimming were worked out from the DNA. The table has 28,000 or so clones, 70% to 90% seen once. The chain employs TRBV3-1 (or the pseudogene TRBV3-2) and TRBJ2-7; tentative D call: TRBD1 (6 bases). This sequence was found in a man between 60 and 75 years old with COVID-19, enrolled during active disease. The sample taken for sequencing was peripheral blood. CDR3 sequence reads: CASSPSRGSDEQYF. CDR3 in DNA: TGTGCCAGCAGCCCCTCCAGGGGTTCGGACGAGCAGTACTTC.